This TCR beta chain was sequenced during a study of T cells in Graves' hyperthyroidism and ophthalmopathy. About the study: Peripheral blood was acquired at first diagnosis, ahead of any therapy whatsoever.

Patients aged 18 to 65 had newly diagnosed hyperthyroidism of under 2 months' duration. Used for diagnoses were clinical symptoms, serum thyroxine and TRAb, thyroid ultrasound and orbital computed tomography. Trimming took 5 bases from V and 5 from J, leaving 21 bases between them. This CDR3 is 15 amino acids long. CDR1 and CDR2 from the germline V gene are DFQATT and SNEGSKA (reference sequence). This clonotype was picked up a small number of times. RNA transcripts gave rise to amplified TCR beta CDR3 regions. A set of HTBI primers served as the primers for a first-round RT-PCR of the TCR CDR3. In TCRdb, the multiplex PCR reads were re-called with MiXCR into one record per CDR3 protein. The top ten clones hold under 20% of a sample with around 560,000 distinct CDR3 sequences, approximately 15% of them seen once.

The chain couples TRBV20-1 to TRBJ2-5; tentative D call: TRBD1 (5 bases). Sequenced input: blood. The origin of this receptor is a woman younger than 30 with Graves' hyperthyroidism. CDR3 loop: CSAAVLRGSFETQYF. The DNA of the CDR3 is TGCAGTGCTGCAGTATTAAGGGGAAGTTTTGAGACCCAGTACTTC.